These 32 T cell receptor beta chains share one sample of origin, sequenced in a study of PD-1 blockade in mismatch repair-deficient tumors. Measured with immunoSEQ multiplex PCR; TCRdb has only the in-frame clones, and not every one. The table includes under 50,000 clones, roughly 80% detected once. The input for sequencing was peripheral blood, taken 4 weeks after starting pembrolizumab. All receptors come from an adult with mismatch repair-deficient cancer.

V gene TRBV6-5 combines with J gene TRBJ1-2; 9 bases are shared with TRBD1. Germline V gene data show CDR1 as MNHEY and CDR2 as SVGAGI. The trim removed 6 bases at V and 4 bases at J, leaving 9 bases unmatched. This CDR3 has 15 residues. CDR3 loop: CASSRSTGGIYGYTF. CDR3 bases: TGTGCCAGCAGCCGCAGCACAGGGGGCATCTATGGCTACACCTTC.

The V gene is TRBV5-4, the J gene TRBJ1-1, with 7 bases lining up with TRBD1. Germline V gene lookup returns CDR1 SGHNT and CDR2 YYREEE (reference sequence). Unmatched junction bases numbered 3, after V lost 0 bases and J lost 4 bases. This CDR3 is 14 amino acids long. The CDR3 sequence is CASSLDRGSTEAFF. CDR3 in DNA: TGTGCCAGCAGCTTGGACAGGGGAAGCACTGAAGCTTTCTTT. Filled out from reference TRBV5-4 and TRBJ1-1, the complete variable domain reads ETGVTQSPTHLIKTRGQQVTLRCSSQSGHNTVSWYQQALGQGPQFIFQYYREEENGRGNFPPRFSGLQFPNYSSELNVNALELDDSALYLCASSLDRGSTEAFFGQGTRLTVV.

The chain employs TRBV30 and TRBJ2-3; 8 bases agree with TRBD2. The CDR3 spans 17 residues. The trim removed 1 base at V and 0 bases at J, leaving 9 bases unmatched. CDR1 is GTSNPN and CDR2 is SVGIG in the germline V gene (reference sequence). DNA for the CDR3: TGTGCCTGGAGTGGAAAACTAGCGGACCTTAGCACAGATACGCAGTATTTT. Translated, it gives CAWSGKLADLSTDTQYF.

The chain has TRBV5-1 and TRBJ2-6, with D possibly being TRBD1 or TRBD2 (5 bases each). The CDR3 consists of 15 residues. Trimming removed 3 bases from V and 4 bases from J, with 11 bases in between. Germline lookup yields CDR1 SGHRS and CDR2 YFSETQ. CDR3 protein: CASSSGARGANVLTF. CDR3 nucleotide sequence: TGCGCCAGCAGCTCCGGGGCGCGAGGGGCCAACGTCCTGACTTTC.

This chain connects TRBV29-1 to TRBJ2-1; a possible D gene is TRBD2 (7 bases). The germline V gene has CDR1 SQVTM and CDR2 ANQGSEA. The CDR3 length is 14 residues. The V end was cut by 5 bases, the J end by 3 bases, with 14 bases between. This chain's CDR3 is CSVRGAGSYNEQFF. Here the CDR3 DNA reads TGCAGCGTTCGGGGGGCGGGGAGCTACAATGAGCAGTTCTTC.

The rearrangement uses TRBV5-1 and TRBJ2-5; the D gene could be TRBD1 or TRBD2 (7 bases each). V was shortened by 4 bases and J by 2 bases, with 18 bases between the two germline ends. Germline V gene lookup returns CDR1 SGHRS and CDR2 YFSETQ. The length of the CDR3 is 16 residues. The DNA of the CDR3 is TGCGCCAGCAGCCTAGGGGGCGGGAGTGGTCAAGAGACCCAGTACTTC. It specifies CASSLGGGSGQETQYF.

The CDR3 loop reads CASSLVGSRTGPGYTF. The CDR3 coding sequence is TGTGCCAGCAGCTTGGTGGGGAGCCGGACAGGGCCTGGCTACACCTTC. V gene TRBV5-6 combines with J gene TRBJ1-2; 8 bases match TRBD1. Germline lookup yields CDR1 SGHDT and CDR2 YYEEEE. Germline trimming cut 0 bases from V and 7 bases from J; bases unmatched to any gene: 11. CDR3 length: 16 residues. Full variable domain (remainder filled in from reference TRBV5-6 and TRBJ1-2): DAGVTQSPTHLIKTRGQQVTLRCSPKSGHDTVSWYQQALGQGPQFIFQYYEEEERQRGNFPDRFSGHQFPNYSSELNVNALLLGDSALYLCASSLVGSRTGPGYTFGSGTRLTVV.

The chain joins TRBV6-4 to TRBJ2-1; TRBD2 matches at 14 bases. The J segment lost 11 bases and the V segment lost 2 bases, leaving 8 bases of the junction unmatched. This CDR3 spans 16 amino acids. Per germline, CDR1 MRHNA and CDR2 SNTAGT. Written as DNA, the CDR3 is TGTGCCAGCAGTGACACCGGGACTAGCGGGAGCGAGAAGCAGTTCTTC. It yields the protein CASSDTGTSGSEKQFF.

The chain carries TRBV30 and TRBJ2-3; TRBD2 agrees at 11 bases. J gave up 4 bases and V 2 bases, and 5 bases lay outside the gene matches. The CDR3 is 15 residues long. Looked up from germline, CDR1 is GTSNPN and CDR2 is SVGIG (reference sequence). CDR3 in amino acids: CAWSLAGGGSDTQYF. CDR3 coding DNA: TGTGCCTGGAGTTTAGCGGGAGGGGGGTCAGATACGCAGTATTTT.

This rearrangement joins TRBV7-2 to TRBJ2-1, with D possibly TRBD2 on 5 matching bases. V shed 5 bases and J shed 10 bases, with 15 bases lying between them. The germline CDR1 and CDR2 sequences are SGHTA and FQGNSA. CDR3 length equals 13 residues. Here the CDR3 DNA reads TGTGCCAGCAGCCGTCGGCGGGCCGGGGAGCAGTTCTTC. This translates into CASSRRRAGEQFF.

The chain combines TRBV7-7 with TRBJ2-6; D is unresolved. CDR3 length equals 18 residues. V was pared by 2 bases and J by 5 bases, with 19 bases between. Germline V gene data show CDR1 as SSHAT and CDR2 as FNYEAQ (reference sequence). CDR3 in DNA: TGTGCCAGCAGCTTAAGTGGTGTGCCACAAAGTCGGGCCAACGTCCTGACTTTC. Amino acids: CASSLSGVPQSRANVLTF.

This clone was seen a single time. The chain links TRBV30 to TRBJ1-1; possibly TRBD1 for D (6 bases). CDR1 is GTSNPN, CDR2 SVGIG, per germline (reference sequence). V was clipped by 4 bases and J by 1 base, with 10 bases between them. CDR3 length: 13 residues. The CDR3: CAWTTQGNTEAFF. The DNA for the CDR3 is TGTGCCTGGACTACACAGGGGAACACTGAAGCTTTCTTT.

The chain uses TRBV18 and TRBJ2-7, with TRBD2 identical over 11 bases. The CDR3 sequence is 14 residues long. The trim removed 3 bases at V and 6 bases at J, leaving 4 bases unmatched. Germline values: CDR1 KGHSH, CDR2 LQKENI. The CDR3 DNA is TGTGCCAGCTCACCCCTAGCGGGAGGCTCCGAGCAGTACTTC. Translation: CASSPLAGGSEQYF. Filled out from reference TRBV18 and TRBJ2-7, the complete variable domain reads NAGVMQNPRHLVRRRGQEARLRCSPMKGHSHVYWYRQLPEEGLKFMVYLQKENIIDESGMPKERFSAEFPKEGPSILRIQQVVRGDSAAYFCASSPLAGGSEQYFGPGTRLTVT.

The chain is built from TRBV5-4 and TRBJ1-1; weak D call: TRBD1 (5 bases). The CDR3 runs 15 residues. Trimming removed 2 bases from V and 3 bases from J, with 14 bases in between. CDR1 is SGHNT and CDR2 is YYREEE in the germline V gene (reference sequence). The CDR3 DNA sequence: TGTGCCAGCAGCTTAGGGGTTAGGGCCGACACTGAAGCTTTCTTT. It yields the protein CASSLGVRADTEAFF.

The chain recombines TRBV15 with TRBJ2-2, with D possibly matching TRBD2 (6 bases). This CDR3 is built from 14 residues. Per germline, CDR1 LNHNV and CDR2 YYDKDF (reference sequence). With 6 bases removed from V and 6 bases from J, the gap between germline ends came to 14 bases. The CDR3 loop reads CATRGGLYAGELFF. The CDR3, as DNA: TGTGCCACCAGGGGGGGTTTATATGCCGGGGAGCTGTTTTTT.

The chain combines TRBV6-5 with TRBJ1-3; D is possibly TRBD1 (6 bases). The CDR3 has 14 residues. Germline-derived CDR1 and CDR2 are MNHEY and SVGAGI. Trimming stripped 6 bases from V and 2 bases from J, with 11 bases between. The CDR3 sequence is CASRAGGPGNTIYF. The DNA for the CDR3 is TGTGCCAGCAGGGCGGGGGGGCCTGGAAACACCATATATTTT.

The chain combines TRBV7-8 with TRBJ2-7; D is unresolved. V lost 1 base and J lost 3, with 10 bases in between. The CDR3 extends over 14 amino acids. Germline V gene lookup returns CDR1 SGHVS and CDR2 FQNEAQ. The CDR3 sequence: CASSLVSLGYEQYF. The CDR3 nucleotides are TGTGCCAGCAGCTTAGTCTCCCTAGGCTACGAGCAGTACTTC.

A few counts support this clone. V is TRBV10-3 and J is TRBJ2-7, with D perhaps TRBD2 (5 bases). CDR1 is ENHRY and CDR2 is SYGVKD in the germline V gene. The germline V and J ends were trimmed by 7 bases and 1 base, with 11 bases remaining between them. This CDR3 region has 13 residues. CDR3 amino acids: CAIKRGRSYEQYF. CDR3 in DNA: TGTGCCATCAAACGGGGAAGATCCTACGAGCAGTACTTC.

CDR3 DNA sequence: TGTGCCAGCAGTGAAGCTGACAGGGCCAGGGAGACCCAGTACTTC. Its protein is CASSEADRARETQYF. The chain carries TRBV6-1 and TRBJ2-5; 7 bases map to TRBD1. Trimming removed 0 bases from V and 5 bases from J; junction bases left unmatched: 6. The CDR3 spans 15 residues. Germline CDR1 is MNHNS and CDR2 is SASEGT.

The rearrangement joins TRBV2 to TRBJ2-3; perhaps TRBD2 as D (7 bases). The germline CDR1 and CDR2 sequences are SNHLY and FYNNEI. This CDR3 region has 14 residues. V was pared by 2 bases and J by 3 bases, with 9 bases between. For the CDR3, the DNA is TGTGCCAGCAGTGAAAAGGGGGGGACAGATACGCAGTATTTT. This gives the protein CASSEKGGTDTQYF.

About this clone itself: Different DNA sequences within this sample yield the same CDR3. This chain connects TRBV11-3 to TRBJ2-5; D remains ambiguous. Germline CDR1 SGHNT, CDR2 YENEEA. V lost 3 bases to trimming and J lost 4 bases, with 12 bases between them. The CDR3 covers 14 residues. For the CDR3, the DNA is TGTGCCAGCAGCTTGGTTGCTACCTCAGAGACCCAGTACTTC. Translating it yields CASSLVATSETQYF.

The rearrangement joins TRBV14 to TRBJ2-1; 12 nucleotides align to TRBD2. With V trimmed by 5 bases and J by 1 base, 15 bases remained unmatched. This CDR3 spans 20 amino acids. The germline V gene encodes CDR1 SGHDN and CDR2 FVKESK. As DNA, the CDR3 is TGTGCCAGCAGCAAACCATCGCTAGCGGGAGGGTGGCCTTCCTACAATGAGCAGTTCTTC. Its protein is CASSKPSLAGGWPSYNEQFF.

This clone was recorded a few times. The gene calls are TRBV2 and TRBJ2-5; maybe TRBD1 (8 bases). The CDR3 is 15 amino acids. Trimming pared 9 bases from V and 3 bases from J, leaving 20 bases between. The V gene's germline CDR1 is SNHLY and CDR2 FYNNEI. The CDR3 spells CASTGTGSGKETQYF. CDR3 DNA sequence: TGTGCCAGTACAGGGACAGGCAGCGGGAAAGAGACCCAGTACTTC.

The gene calls are TRBV27 and TRBJ2-3; 12 bases line up with TRBD2. The CDR3 extends over 17 amino acids. Germline CDR1 reads MNHEY; CDR2 reads SMNVEV (reference sequence). V shed 5 bases, J shed 2 bases, and the junction held 8 bases outside the gene matches. CDR3 sequence reads: CASSPSGLAGYTDTQYF. CDR3 nucleotides: TGTGCCAGCAGTCCCTCCGGACTAGCGGGATACACAGATACGCAGTATTTT.

V and J are TRBV11-2 and TRBJ2-1; D may be TRBD1 (6 bases). The V end was cut by 0 bases, the J end by 4 bases, with 10 bases between. Germline V CDR1 and CDR2: SGHAT, FQNNGV. This CDR3 comprises 15 residues. CDR3 region: CASSLDPGQYNEQFF. CDR3 nucleotide sequence: TGTGCCAGCAGCTTAGACCCCGGACAGTACAATGAGCAGTTCTTC.

The CDR3 is CASSLYGRGVRGLDTEAFF. The CDR3 region has the DNA TGTGCCAGCAGCTTGTATGGCAGGGGTGTACGAGGGTTGGACACTGAAGCTTTCTTT. The chain carries TRBV5-4 and TRBJ1-1; D is perhaps TRBD1 (6 bases). The length of the CDR3 is 19 residues. CDR1 and CDR2 from the germline V gene are SGHNT and YYREEE (reference sequence). The V gene lost 1 base and the J gene lost 3 bases, with 25 bases spanning the gap.

V usage is TRBV28 and J usage is TRBJ2-4; D is perhaps TRBD1 (5 bases). Looked up from germline, CDR1 is MDHEN and CDR2 is SYDVKM. Deletions cut 6 bases from V and 0 bases from J, with 9 bases between. The CDR3 runs 14 residues. CDR3 region: CASSRQLAKNIQYF. CDR3 sequence (DNA): TGTGCCAGCAGCCGACAGCTAGCCAAAAACATTCAGTACTTC.

In its sample, this clone was seen a few times. The rearrangement links TRBV7-9 to TRBJ2-7, with a weak D call TRBD2 (5 bases). Per germline, CDR1 SEHNR and CDR2 FQNEAQ (reference sequence). Trimming pared 5 bases from V and 7 bases from J, leaving 12 bases between. The CDR3 sequence is 12 residues long. In DNA form, the CDR3 reads TGTGCCAGCAGCCCCGGTCGGGATGAGCAGTACTTC. Translation: CASSPGRDEQYF.

The V call is TRBV5-6, the J call TRBJ1-5, with D unclear. The V gene's germline CDR1 is SGHDT and CDR2 YYEEEE. The CDR3 spans 13 residues. V lost 2 bases, J lost 6 bases, and 9 bases lay in between. CDR3 protein: CASSFSGVQPQHF. In DNA form, the CDR3 reads TGTGCCAGCAGCTTCTCTGGGGTTCAGCCCCAGCATTTT. The full variable domain, in which reference TRBV5-6 and TRBJ1-5 provide the parts outside the CDR3, is DAGVTQSPTHLIKTRGQQVTLRCSPKSGHDTVSWYQQALGQGPQFIFQYYEEEERQRGNFPDRFSGHQFPNYSSELNVNALLLGDSALYLCASSFSGVQPQHFGDGTRLSIL.

CDR3 amino acids: CASSFGVSSYEQYF. Here the CDR3 DNA reads TGTGCCAGCAGCTTTGGGGTTAGCTCCTACGAGCAGTACTTC. This rearrangement joins TRBV5-5 to TRBJ2-7; D unclear. Germline V gene data show CDR1 as SGHKS and CDR2 as YYEKEE (reference sequence). The V end was cut by 2 bases, the J end by 0 bases, with 9 bases between. This CDR3 spans 14 amino acids.

The CDR3 protein is CASSTTLGETQYF. The CDR3 nucleotides read TGCGCCAGCAGTACAACACTAGGGGAGACCCAGTACTTC. The chain couples TRBV4-1 to TRBJ2-5; perhaps TRBD2 as D (5 bases). The CDR3 spans 13 residues. Per the germline V gene, CDR1 is MGHRA and CDR2 is YSYEKL. V was trimmed by 6 bases and J by 5 bases, leaving 13 bases between them.

This clone came up once. The chain recombines TRBV4-1 with TRBJ2-3, with TRBD2 identical over 11 bases. Germline V gene sequence: CDR1 MGHRA, CDR2 YSYEKL. The CDR3 covers 19 residues. Trimming took 0 bases from V and 6 from J; bases not matched to a gene: 14. This CDR3 reads CASSQEGGLADLVGDTQYF. CDR3 nucleotides: TGCGCCAGCAGCCAAGAGGGGGGACTAGCGGACTTGGTGGGCGATACGCAGTATTTT.